A selection of T cell receptor beta chains follows, all from one sample in a study of cytomegalovirus exposure and HLA in healthy donors. TCRdb keeps only in-frame clones here, not all; method: immunoSEQ multiplex PCR. The sample holds fewer than 150,000 clones, around 73% seen once. Sequencing was carried out using PBMCs. These receptors all stem from a man between 45 and 60 years old in good health and CMV-seronegative. The CDR3 runs from the conserved cysteine through the conserved F or W. D genes are given only for firm matches. The size field is filled for only some rows; it gives once, few, many or a size class.

>-|TRBJ2-5|few|TRBV19
TGTGCCAGTAGTATGTCGGGTTGGGAGACCCAGTACTTC
CASSMSGWETQYF
>-|TRBJ2-7|-|TRBV28
TGTGCCAGCAGTTCCCTACAACAGGGCTCCTACGAGCAGTACTTC
CASSSLQQGSYEQYF
>-|TRBJ2-7|-|TRBV28
TGTGCCAGCAGTTTGGGGCAGGGGAAATCGTACTTC
CASSLGQGKSYF
>TRBD1|TRBJ2-7|-|TRBV28
TGTGCCAGCAAAATTGGACAGGTACGAGGCGAGCAGTACTTC
CASKIGQVRGEQYF
>TRBD2|TRBJ2-5|-|TRBV14
TGTGCCAGCAGCCAAGCCCGAATCCCCGGGACTAGCGGGAGGAATCGAGAGACCCAGTACTTC
CASSQARIPGTSGRNRETQYF
>-|TRBJ2-3|-|TRBV7-8
TGTGCCAGCAACTCGGGAGATACGCAGTATTTT
CASNSGDTQYF
>-|TRBJ2-1|-|TRBV6-5
TGTGCCAGCAGTTACTCGTTGGGGGAGGGGGGTGAGCAGTTCTTC
CASSYSLGEGGEQFF
>-|TRBJ2-5|-|TRBV30
TGTGCCCAACGCTCCCGGGAGACCCAGTACTTC
CAQRSRETQYF
>-|TRBJ2-6|few|TRBV10-3
TGTGCCGGCAGTCCTGTGGGAGCTGGGGCCAACGTCCTGACTTTC
CAGSPVGAGANVLTF
>TRBD1|TRBJ1-1|-|TRBV7-9
TGTGCCAGCAGCGCGACCGGGACAGTTACTGAAGCTTTCTTT
CASSATGTVTEAFF
>TRBD2|TRBJ2-7|-|TRBV7-9
TGTTCCAGCAGCCGGGGGGACTACGAGCAGTACTTC
CSSSRGDYEQYF
>TRBD1|TRBJ1-1|-|TRBV7-9
TGTGCCAGCAGCTTAGATTTCGGGGGACAGGGAACCCCCCAAGGGGAAGCTTTCTTT
CASSLDFGGQGTPQGEAFF